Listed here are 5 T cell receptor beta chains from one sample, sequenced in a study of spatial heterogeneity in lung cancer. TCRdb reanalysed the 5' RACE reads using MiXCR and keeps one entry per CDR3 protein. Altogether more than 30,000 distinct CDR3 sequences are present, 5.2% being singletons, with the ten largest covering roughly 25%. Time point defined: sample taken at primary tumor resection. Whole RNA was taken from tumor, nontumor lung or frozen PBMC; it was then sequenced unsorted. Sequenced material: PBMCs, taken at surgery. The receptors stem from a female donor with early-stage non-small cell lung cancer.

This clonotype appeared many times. The CDR3: CASSSGLGGEKLFF. CDR3 nucleotide sequence: TGTGCCAGCAGCTCAGGGCTAGGTGGTGAAAAACTGTTTTTT. J is TRBJ1-4 and V is TRBV7-9; tentative D call: TRBD1 (5 bases). This CDR3 spans 14 amino acids. The germline gives CDR1 SEHNR, CDR2 FQNEAQ (reference sequence). Trimming took off 4 bases at V and 7 bases at J, with 13 bases between the two ends.

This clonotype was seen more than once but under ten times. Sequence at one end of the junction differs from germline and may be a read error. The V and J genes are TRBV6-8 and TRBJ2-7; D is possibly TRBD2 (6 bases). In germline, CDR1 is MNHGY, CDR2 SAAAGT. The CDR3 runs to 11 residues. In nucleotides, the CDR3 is TGCGAGGAGGCGGGAAAATACGAGCAGTACTTC. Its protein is CEEAGKYEQYF.

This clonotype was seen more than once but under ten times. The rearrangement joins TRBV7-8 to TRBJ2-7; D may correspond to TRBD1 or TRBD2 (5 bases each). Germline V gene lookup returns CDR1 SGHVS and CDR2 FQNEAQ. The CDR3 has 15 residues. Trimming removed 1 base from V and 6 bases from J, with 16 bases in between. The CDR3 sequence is CASSLVGVPSGEQYF. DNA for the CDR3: TGTGCCAGCAGCTTAGTGGGGGTACCATCGGGCGAGCAGTACTTC.

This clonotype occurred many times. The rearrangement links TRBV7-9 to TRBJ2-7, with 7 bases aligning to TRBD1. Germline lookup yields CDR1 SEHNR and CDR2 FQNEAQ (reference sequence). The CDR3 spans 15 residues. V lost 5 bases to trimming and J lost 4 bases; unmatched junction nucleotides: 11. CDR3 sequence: CASSRTDRDVYEQYF. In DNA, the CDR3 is TGTGCCAGCAGCCGGACAGACAGGGACGTTTACGAGCAGTACTTC.

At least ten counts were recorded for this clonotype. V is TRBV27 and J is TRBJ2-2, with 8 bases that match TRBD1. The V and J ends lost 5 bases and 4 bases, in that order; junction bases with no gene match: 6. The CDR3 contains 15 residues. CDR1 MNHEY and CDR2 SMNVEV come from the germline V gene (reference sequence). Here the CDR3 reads CASSNRGIVTGELFF. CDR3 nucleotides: TGTGCCAGCAGTAACAGGGGGATAGTCACCGGGGAGCTGTTTTTT.